A single sample is the source of the 4 T cell receptor beta chains below, sequenced in a study of T cell responses to AZD1222 COVID-19 vaccine (dated by TCRdb to the early 2020s). The meaning of the sample's time point label: about 28 days (+/-7) after the second vaccine dose. Libraries were prepared through the immunoSEQ multiplex PCR assay. The table was pulled from immuneACCESS by TCRdb, which kept in-frame rearrangements only. Such tables lose some clones; where checked, under half of the loss comes from unresolved V genes, and the rest has no known cause. This sample comprises 150,000 to 200,000 clones, roughly 92% of them detected only once. The ten biggest clones cover under 1.5% of the sample. Material: peripheral blood, obtained 28 days after the second AZD1222 dose. The receptors come from an adult who received the AZD1222 COVID-19 vaccine.

This clone appeared a few times. The genes are TRBV7-2 and TRBJ1-4; D is ambiguous. CDR3 length: 15 residues. The germline V gene has CDR1 SGHTA and CDR2 FQGNSA. Trimming removed 2 bases from V and 5 bases from J, with 12 bases in between. The CDR3 reads CASSLFFGSNEKLFF. The CDR3 DNA sequence: TGTGCCAGCAGCTTATTCTTCGGGTCAAATGAAAAACTGTTTTTT.

The chain combines TRBV11-2 with TRBJ2-2; the D gene is possibly TRBD2 (5 bases). The V gene lost 1 base and the J gene lost 0 bases, with 12 bases spanning the gap. The CDR3 is made up of 17 amino acids. The V gene's germline CDR1 is SGHAT and CDR2 FQNNGV. CDR3 bases: TGTGCCAGCAGCTTAGGGTTCGGACTTTCGAACACCGGGGAGCTGTTTTTT. This encodes CASSLGFGLSNTGELFF.

The chain uses TRBV9 and TRBJ1-5; D is perhaps TRBD1 (5 bases). The germline CDR1 and CDR2 sequences are SGDLS and YYNGEE. V was cut by 1 base and J by 6 bases, with 11 bases left in between. This CDR3 contains 14 residues. The CDR3 here is CASSVLGQGQPQHF. The CDR3 DNA reads TGTGCCAGCAGCGTATTGGGGCAAGGTCAGCCCCAGCATTTT.

V gene TRBV7-8 combines with J gene TRBJ2-7; D uncertain. Trimming left V 3 bases short and J 6 bases short, with 15 bases between. This CDR3 region has 14 residues. Germline lookup yields CDR1 SGHVS and CDR2 FQNEAQ. In nucleotides, the CDR3 is TGTGCCAGCAGCTTTATGGTTGGGGTCTCCGAGCAGTACTTC. Protein sequence: CASSFMVGVSEQYF.